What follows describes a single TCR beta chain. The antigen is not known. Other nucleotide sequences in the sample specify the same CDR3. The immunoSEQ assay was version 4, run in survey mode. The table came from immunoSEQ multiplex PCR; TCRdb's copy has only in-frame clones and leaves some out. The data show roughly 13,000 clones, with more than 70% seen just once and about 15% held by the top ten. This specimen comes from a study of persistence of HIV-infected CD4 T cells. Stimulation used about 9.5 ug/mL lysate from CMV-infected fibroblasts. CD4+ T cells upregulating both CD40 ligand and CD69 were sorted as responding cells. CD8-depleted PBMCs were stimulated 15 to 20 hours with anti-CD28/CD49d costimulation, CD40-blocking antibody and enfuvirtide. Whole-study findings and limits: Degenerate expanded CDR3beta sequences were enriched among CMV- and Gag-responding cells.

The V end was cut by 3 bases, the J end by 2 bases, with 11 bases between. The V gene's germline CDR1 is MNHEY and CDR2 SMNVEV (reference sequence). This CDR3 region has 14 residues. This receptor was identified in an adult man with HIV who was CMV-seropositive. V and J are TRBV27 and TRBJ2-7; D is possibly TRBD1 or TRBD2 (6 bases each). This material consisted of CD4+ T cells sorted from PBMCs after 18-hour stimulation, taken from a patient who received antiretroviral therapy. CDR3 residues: CASSFDGGPYEQYF. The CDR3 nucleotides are TGTGCCAGCAGTTTCGATGGGGGGCCCTACGAGCAGTACTTC.